The 6 T cell receptor beta chains below come from one sample, sequenced in a study of cytomegalovirus exposure and HLA in healthy donors. A multiplex PCR was run with 60 Vbeta primers and 13 Jbeta primers. Sequencing used immunoSEQ multiplex PCR; TCRdb keeps in-frame clones, though not all of them. Its table records approximately 170,000 clones. Material: PBMCs. The receptors shown here come from a young woman in good health and CMV-seropositive.

V and J are TRBV30 and TRBJ2-7, with a weak D call TRBD2 (5 bases). CDR1 and CDR2 from the germline V gene are GTSNPN and SVGIG (reference sequence). CDR3 length: 14 amino acids. Trimming took off 3 bases at V and 4 bases at J, with 16 bases between the two ends. In DNA form, the CDR3 reads TGTGCCTGGAGAACCCTACGGGGAAGGTACGAGCAGTACTTC. Its translation is CAWRTLRGRYEQYF.

The chain recombines TRBV6-1 with TRBJ1-2, with 8 bases that match TRBD1. The germline V gene has CDR1 MNHNS and CDR2 SASEGT. The CDR3 is made up of 13 amino acids. V shed 6 bases, J shed 4 bases, and the junction held 4 bases outside the gene matches. The CDR3 sequence: CASSRDRTYGYTF. CDR3 DNA sequence: TGTGCCAGCAGCCGGGACAGGACCTATGGCTACACCTTC.

The chain has TRBV7-2 and TRBJ2-2; tentatively, D is TRBD1 (7 bases). V was cut by 4 bases and J by 6 bases, with 15 bases left in between. Germline CDR1 reads SGHTA; CDR2 reads FQGNSA. CDR3 length: 15 amino acids. CDR3 residues: CASSSYQGGAGELFF. CDR3 bases: TGTGCCAGCAGCTCCTACCAGGGGGGTGCCGGGGAGCTGTTTTTT.

This sequence joins TRBV7-9 and TRBJ2-7, with 7 bases fitting TRBD1. The CDR3 has 15 residues. With 4 bases clipped from V and 3 bases from J, the junction kept 9 bases outside the gene matches. Germline assignment: CDR1 SEHNR and CDR2 FQNEAQ (reference sequence). CDR3 sequence: CASSYIGTVNYEQYF. In nucleotides, the CDR3 is TGTGCCAGCAGCTATATCGGGACAGTTAACTACGAGCAGTACTTC.

V and J are TRBV19 and TRBJ1-1, with TRBD1 as a possible D gene (6 bases). Trimming removed 5 bases at V and 0 bases at J, with 10 bases between. This CDR3 spans 14 amino acids. Germline V CDR1 and CDR2: LNHDA, SQIVND (reference sequence). CDR3 residues: CASSPGHMNTEAFF. The CDR3 bases are TGTGCCAGTAGTCCGGGACACATGAACACTGAAGCTTTCTTT. Full variable domain (missing parts from reference TRBV19 and TRBJ1-1): DGGITQSPKYLFRKEGQNVTLSCEQNLNHDAMYWYRQDPGQGLRLIYYSQIVNDFQKGDIAEGYSVSREKKESFPLTVTSAQKNPTAFYLCASSPGHMNTEAFFGQGTRLTVV.

The CDR3 loop is CASSSTGVMQYF. Here the CDR3 DNA reads TGTGCCAGCAGCTCGACAGGGGTGATGCAGTATTTT. The J gene is TRBJ2-3, the V gene TRBV14, with 8 bases lining up with TRBD1. Trimming removed 5 bases from V and 11 bases from J; junction bases left unmatched: 6. The CDR3 totals 12 residues. Germline CDR1 and CDR2: SGHDN and FVKESK.